This entry features one T cell receptor beta chain sequence. Its antigen remains unidentified. Qualities for individual bases were not recorded, and no much larger clone is one base off. This sample was taken from a study of response to subunit inactivated influenza vaccine (dated by TCRdb to between 2017 and 2018). The study in broad terms: Deep quantitative T cell receptor repertoire profiling was used in the study to track responses to a trivalent subunit inactivated influenza vaccine. What the study reported, not specific to this receptor: The authors proposed that each seasonal influenza vaccination may bring in only a limited number of new T cells.

Library creation used RT-PCR. This sample was sequenced with an Illumina HiSeq 2500. Using fastp trimming at Q25 and MiXCR clonotype assembly, TCRdb reanalyzed the public sequencing data and kept in-frame beta chains. Each record represents a unique CDR3 protein, reported with the most common genes and DNA among its rows. For this sample the table gives some 850,000 distinct CDR3 sequences, of which approximately 17% were detected only once. Approximately 11% of the sample rests with the top ten. The sequenced sample was PBMCs from blood, obtained about 5 days after vaccination. The TCR comes from a man aged 45 to 65 who received an inactivated influenza vaccine. Donor details come from another sample of the same person, matched by shared clones.

The DNA reads as follows: TGCAGCGTTGAAGGGGGGCCGGAAGCCTACGAGCAGTACTTC. Protein translation: CSVEGGPEAYEQYF. The V and J segments used are TRBV29-1 and TRBJ2-7; TRBD1 is a possible D gene, resting on 6 matching bases. The germline V gene gives CDR1 as SQVTM and CDR2 as ANQGSEA. The CDR3 sequence holds 14 residues, the cysteine and phenylalanine included. Only the CDR3 part of the read is kept: 42 bases, read in frame from the first base. Trimming takes 1 base from V and 2 bases from J, and the germline ends sit 12 bases apart.